This T cell receptor (beta chain) was obtained from a study of T cells in Graves' hyperthyroidism and ophthalmopathy (dated by TCRdb to about 2019). Context from the whole study: Peripheral blood was collected at initial diagnosis, before any treatment. In addition, the study compared T-cell repertoires in thyroid tissue and in blood from five to seven Graves' hyperthyroidism patients. Following sampling, methimazole starting at 30 mg daily was given to hyperthyroidism patients, and high-dose intravenous methylprednisolone was given to ophthalmopathy patients. To identify distinguishing TCR V-J signatures, a discovery cohort of some 99 patients was used, comprising roughly 45 with Graves' ophthalmopathy and some 57 with stable Graves' hyperthyroidism. The paper describes TCR Vbeta CDR3 sequencing of some 130 peripheral blood samples, made up of fewer than 50 ophthalmopathy patients, some 80 hyperthyroidism patients and roughly 17 progressor patients. The 100 discovery patients were randomly split 7:3 into training and test sets. An independent validation cohort of some 18 hyperthyroidism patients and 17 patients who later progressed to ophthalmopathy tested prospective prediction of ophthalmopathy. Results the study describes overall, beyond this receptor: In validation, the model predicted progression to ophthalmopathy with roughly 66% sensitivity and 72% to 85% specificity, a median of 6.5 months before onset. Most expanded thyroid clonotypes (frequency above 0.001) were also found in blood, which suggests that blood repertoires may mirror thyroid immune responses. Sample size was not statistically predetermined, and blinding of investigators to group allocation was not performed. A model built on a 13 V-J signature distinguished ophthalmopathy from stable hyperthyroidism, reaching 87.88% sensitivity and about 81% specificity in cross-validation and 80%/75% in testing.

Counted from cysteine to phenylalanine, this CDR3 has 14 amino acids. The DNA shown is the 42-base CDR3, in frame from base 1. The germline V gene encodes CDR1 SNHLY and CDR2 FYNNEI. V gives up 4 bases and J gives up 3 bases, and the segment between their germline ends measures 10 bases. The TCR beta CDR3 regions were amplified from the RNA transcripts. The TCR CDR3 was subjected to a first round of RT-PCR using the HTBI primer set and the Qiagen OneStep RT-PCR kit. Libraries were constructed in a second round of multiplex PCR, after which size selection and purification were performed. Libraries were sequenced paired-end with 100 bp reads on an Illumina HiSeq2000. The source study handled its data this way. SOAPnuke was used to process the raw data, removing reads that contained adapters or uncalled bases, had a mean Phred below 15, or lacked an exact match to the constant primer or identifier. High-quality paired reads were merged with COPE v1.2.5, and unique nucleotide sequences were defined as clonotypes. MiTCR v1.1 was used to align the clonotypes against IMGT TRBV, TRBD and TRBJ reference segments. The analysis included only V-J combinations with a frequency above 0.0001, which together covered around 99% of the repertoires. A TCS score was defined as the ratio of F50 (clonal expansion) to E x V (chaos), with BLOSUM62-based TCRdist applied between CDR3 peptides within each V-J. Welch's t-statistics and random forest reduced several hundred V-J features to 13, which were used in a naive Bayes classifier (R e1071). The public reads were reprocessed in TCRdb via fastp at Q25 and MiXCR, keeping in-frame beta chains. Every entry covers one CDR3 protein and lists the most common genes and DNA from its rows. V and J calls and clone size were set by TCRdb, not the authors. This sample comprises under 350,000 distinct CDR3 sequences, roughly 23% of them detected only once. The biggest ten clones account for 50% to 65% of the sample.

Stable Graves' hyperthyroidism was defined as the absence of progression to ophthalmopathy over 18 months of follow-up. Hyperthyroidism patients were newly diagnosed, with disease duration under 2 months, and aged 18 to 65 years. Exclusion was applied to patients with uncontrolled infections, other autoimmune diseases, pregnancy or lactation. Diagnoses were based on clinical symptoms, serum thyroxine and TRAb, thyroid ultrasound and orbital computed tomography. PBMCs were separated from roughly 10 ml of fresh peripheral blood using Ficoll-Paque density gradient centrifugation. Total RNA was extracted with Trizol reagent, and quality was checked on an Agilent 2100 Bioanalyzer. This clonotype was found many times. The specificity of this receptor is unknown. No much larger clonotype is one base removed from it; base qualities were not supplied.

Sequencing was performed on blood. The receptor was derived from a woman between 45 and 60 years old with Graves' hyperthyroidism. This receptor chain uses TRBV2 and TRBJ1-5, with the D segment identity uncertain. In nucleotides, the sequence is TGTGCCAGCAGTGGGGCAGTGACCAATCAGCCCCAGCATTTT. Translation gives CASSGAVTNQPQHF.